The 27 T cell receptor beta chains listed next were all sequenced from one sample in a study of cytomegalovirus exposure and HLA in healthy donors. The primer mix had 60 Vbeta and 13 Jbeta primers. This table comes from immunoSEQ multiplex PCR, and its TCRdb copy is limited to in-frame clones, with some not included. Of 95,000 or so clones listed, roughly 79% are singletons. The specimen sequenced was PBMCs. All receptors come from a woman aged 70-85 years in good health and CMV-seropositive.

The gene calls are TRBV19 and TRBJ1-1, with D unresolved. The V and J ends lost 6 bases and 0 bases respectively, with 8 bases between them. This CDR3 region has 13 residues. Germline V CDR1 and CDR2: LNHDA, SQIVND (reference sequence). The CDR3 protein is CASRRGMNTEAFF. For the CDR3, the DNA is TGTGCCAGTAGAAGAGGGATGAACACTGAAGCTTTCTTT.

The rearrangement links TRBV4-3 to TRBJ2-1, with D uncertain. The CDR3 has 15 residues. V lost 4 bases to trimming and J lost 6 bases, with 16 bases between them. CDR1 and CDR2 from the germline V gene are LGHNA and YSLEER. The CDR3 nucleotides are TGCGCCAGCAGCCTCTTAACCGGGTCACGCAATGAGCAGTTCTTC. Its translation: CASSLLTGSRNEQFF.

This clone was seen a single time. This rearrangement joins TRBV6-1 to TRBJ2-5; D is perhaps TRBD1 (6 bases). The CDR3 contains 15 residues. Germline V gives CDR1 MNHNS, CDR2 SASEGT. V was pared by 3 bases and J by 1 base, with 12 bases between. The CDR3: CASSDQTGIQETQYF. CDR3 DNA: TGTGCCAGCAGTGACCAGACAGGAATCCAAGAGACCCAGTACTTC.

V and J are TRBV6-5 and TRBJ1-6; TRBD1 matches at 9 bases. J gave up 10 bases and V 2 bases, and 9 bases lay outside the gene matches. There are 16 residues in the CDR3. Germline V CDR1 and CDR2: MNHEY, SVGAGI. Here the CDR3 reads CASSYLVTGGKSPLHF. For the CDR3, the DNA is TGTGCCAGCAGTTACCTGGTCACAGGGGGCAAATCACCCCTCCACTTT.

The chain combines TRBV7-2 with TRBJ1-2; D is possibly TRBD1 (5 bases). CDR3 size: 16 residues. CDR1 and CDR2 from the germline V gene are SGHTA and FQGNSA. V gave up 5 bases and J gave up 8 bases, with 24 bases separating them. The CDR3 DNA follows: TGTGCCAGCAGCCAAACCGGGACTTCCTTCGGAGAAGGCTACACCTTC. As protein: CASSQTGTSFGEGYTF.

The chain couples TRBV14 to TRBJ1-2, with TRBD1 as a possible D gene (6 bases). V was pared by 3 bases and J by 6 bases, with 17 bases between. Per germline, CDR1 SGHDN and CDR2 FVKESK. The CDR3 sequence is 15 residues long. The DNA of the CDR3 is TGTGCCAGCAGCCATGAGGCATGGGGGCCGGATGGCTACACCTTC. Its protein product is CASSHEAWGPDGYTF.

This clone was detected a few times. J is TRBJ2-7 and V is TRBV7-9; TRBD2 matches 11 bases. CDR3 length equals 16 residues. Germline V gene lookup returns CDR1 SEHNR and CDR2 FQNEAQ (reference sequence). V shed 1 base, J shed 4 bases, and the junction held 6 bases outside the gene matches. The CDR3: CASSLEPSGRRYEQYF. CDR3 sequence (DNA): TGTGCCAGCAGCTTAGAGCCTAGCGGGAGGCGATACGAGCAGTACTTC.

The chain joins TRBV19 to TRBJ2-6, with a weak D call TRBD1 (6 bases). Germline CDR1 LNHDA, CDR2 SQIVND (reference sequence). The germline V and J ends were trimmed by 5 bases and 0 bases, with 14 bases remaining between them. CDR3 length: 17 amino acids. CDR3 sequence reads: CASSGQLFSSGANVLTF. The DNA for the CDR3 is TGTGCCAGTAGTGGACAGCTTTTTTCCTCTGGGGCCAACGTCCTGACTTTC.

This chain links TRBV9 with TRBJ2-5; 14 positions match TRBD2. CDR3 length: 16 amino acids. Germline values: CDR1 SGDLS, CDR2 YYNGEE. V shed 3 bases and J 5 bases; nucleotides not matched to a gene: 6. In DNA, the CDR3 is TGTGCCAGCAGCGCCGGGACTAGCGGGAGTGTGGAGACCCAGTACTTC. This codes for CASSAGTSGSVETQYF.

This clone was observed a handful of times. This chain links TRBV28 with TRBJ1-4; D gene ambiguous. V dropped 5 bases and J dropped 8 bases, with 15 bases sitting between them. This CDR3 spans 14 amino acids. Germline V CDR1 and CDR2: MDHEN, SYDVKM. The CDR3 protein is CASSTGSSREKLFF. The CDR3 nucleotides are TGTGCCAGCAGTACGGGATCTTCAAGGGAAAAACTGTTTTTT.

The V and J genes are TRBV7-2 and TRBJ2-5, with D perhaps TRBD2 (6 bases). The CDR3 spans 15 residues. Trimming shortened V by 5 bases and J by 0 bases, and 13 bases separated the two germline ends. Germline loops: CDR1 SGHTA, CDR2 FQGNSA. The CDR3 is CASSRNRDYQETQYF. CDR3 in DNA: TGTGCCAGCAGCCGGAACCGGGACTACCAAGAGACCCAGTACTTC.

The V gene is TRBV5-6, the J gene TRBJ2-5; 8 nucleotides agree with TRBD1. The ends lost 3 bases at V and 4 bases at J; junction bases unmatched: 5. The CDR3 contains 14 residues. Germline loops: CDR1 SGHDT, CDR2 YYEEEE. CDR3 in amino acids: CASSSPGQVETQYF. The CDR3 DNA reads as TGTGCCAGCAGCTCCCCGGGACAGGTAGAGACCCAGTACTTC. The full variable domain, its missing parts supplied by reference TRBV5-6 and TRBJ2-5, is DAGVTQSPTHLIKTRGQQVTLRCSPKSGHDTVSWYQQALGQGPQFIFQYYEEEERQRGNFPDRFSGHQFPNYSSELNVNALLLGDSALYLCASSSPGQVETQYFGPGTRLLVL.

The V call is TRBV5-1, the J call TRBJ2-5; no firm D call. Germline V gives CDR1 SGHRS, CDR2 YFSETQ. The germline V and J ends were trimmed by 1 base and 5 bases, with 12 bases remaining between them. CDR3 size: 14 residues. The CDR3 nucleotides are TGCGCCAGCAGCTTGTCTGAGGCGCGGGAGACCCAGTACTTC. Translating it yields CASSLSEARETQYF.

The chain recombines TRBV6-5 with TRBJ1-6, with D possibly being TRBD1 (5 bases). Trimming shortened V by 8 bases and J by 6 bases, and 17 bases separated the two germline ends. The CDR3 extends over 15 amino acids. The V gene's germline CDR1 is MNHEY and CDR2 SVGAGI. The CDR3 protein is CASAFGAEFNSPLHF. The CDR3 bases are TGTGCCAGCGCCTTTGGGGCAGAGTTTAATTCACCCCTCCACTTT.

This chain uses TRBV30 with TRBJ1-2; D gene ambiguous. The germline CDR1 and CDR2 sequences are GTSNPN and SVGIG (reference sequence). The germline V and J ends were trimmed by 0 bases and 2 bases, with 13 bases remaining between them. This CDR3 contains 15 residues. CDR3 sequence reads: CAWSVVRQANYGYTF. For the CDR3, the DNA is TGTGCCTGGAGTGTTGTCCGGCAGGCCAACTATGGCTACACCTTC.

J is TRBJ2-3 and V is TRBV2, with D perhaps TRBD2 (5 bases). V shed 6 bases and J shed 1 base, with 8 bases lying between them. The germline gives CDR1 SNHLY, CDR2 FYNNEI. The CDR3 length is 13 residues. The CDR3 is CASSQRGTDTQYF. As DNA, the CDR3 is TGTGCCAGCAGCCAGAGGGGCACAGATACGCAGTATTTT.

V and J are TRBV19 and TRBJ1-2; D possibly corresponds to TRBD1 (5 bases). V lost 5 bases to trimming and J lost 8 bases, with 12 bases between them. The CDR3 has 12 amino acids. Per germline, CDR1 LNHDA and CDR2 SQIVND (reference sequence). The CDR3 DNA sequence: TGTGCCAGTAGTGCGGGACTGCAGGGCTACACCTTC. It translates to CASSAGLQGYTF.

In DNA form, the CDR3 reads TGTGCCAGCAGCCCCCAGGGCTTGAGCTCCTACGAGCAGTACTTC. As protein: CASSPQGLSSYEQYF. The chain recombines TRBV9 with TRBJ2-7; D might be TRBD1 (5 bases). The CDR3 runs 15 residues. With 4 bases removed from V and 0 bases from J, the gap between germline ends came to 14 bases. Germline V gives CDR1 SGDLS, CDR2 YYNGEE.

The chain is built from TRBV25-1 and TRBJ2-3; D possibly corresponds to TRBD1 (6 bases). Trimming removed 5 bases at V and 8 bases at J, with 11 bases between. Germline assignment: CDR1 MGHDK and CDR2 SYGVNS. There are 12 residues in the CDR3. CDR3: CASSTQGRTQYF. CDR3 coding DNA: TGTGCCAGCAGTACTCAGGGGCGTACGCAGTATTTT.

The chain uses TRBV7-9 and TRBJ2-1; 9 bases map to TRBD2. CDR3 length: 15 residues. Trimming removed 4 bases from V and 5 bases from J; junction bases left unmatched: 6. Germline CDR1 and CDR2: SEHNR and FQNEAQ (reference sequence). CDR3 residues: CASSSSGTSNNEQFF. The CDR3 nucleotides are TGTGCCAGCAGCTCCTCCGGGACTAGCAACAATGAGCAGTTCTTC.

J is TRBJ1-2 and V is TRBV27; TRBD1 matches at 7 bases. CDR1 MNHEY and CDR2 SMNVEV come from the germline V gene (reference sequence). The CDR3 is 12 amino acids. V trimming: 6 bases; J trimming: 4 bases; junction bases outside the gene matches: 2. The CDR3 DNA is TGTGCCAGCAGAGGGGGCAGCTATGGCTACACCTTC. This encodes CASRGGSYGYTF.

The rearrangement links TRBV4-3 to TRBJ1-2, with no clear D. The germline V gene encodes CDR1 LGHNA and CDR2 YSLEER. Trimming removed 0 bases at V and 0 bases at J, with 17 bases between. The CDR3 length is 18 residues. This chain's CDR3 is CASSQDRRELFTNYGYTF. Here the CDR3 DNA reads TGCGCCAGCAGCCAAGACAGGAGGGAACTTTTTACTAACTATGGCTACACCTTC.

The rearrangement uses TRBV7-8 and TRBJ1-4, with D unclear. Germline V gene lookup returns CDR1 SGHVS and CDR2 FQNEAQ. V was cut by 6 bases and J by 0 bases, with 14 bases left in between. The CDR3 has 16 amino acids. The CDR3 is CASSLMRLATNEKLFF. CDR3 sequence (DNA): TGTGCCAGCAGTTTGATGAGACTCGCAACTAATGAAAAACTGTTTTTT. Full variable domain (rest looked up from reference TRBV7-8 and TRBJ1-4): GAGVSQSPRYKVAKRGQDVALRCDPISGHVSLFWYQQALGQGPEFLTYFQNEAQLDKSGLPSDRFFAERPEGSVSTLKIQRTQQEDSAVYLCASSLMRLATNEKLFFGSGTQLSVL.

The CDR3 nucleotides read TGTGCCAGCAGCTTTCTGAGGGACCAAGAGACCCAGTACTTC. As protein: CASSFLRDQETQYF. The chain combines TRBV7-9 with TRBJ2-5; tentatively, D is TRBD2 (5 bases). The CDR3 is 14 residues long. Trimming removed 3 bases at V and 0 bases at J, with 8 bases between. The V gene's germline CDR1 is SEHNR and CDR2 FQNEAQ (reference sequence).

The CDR3 nucleotides are TGTGCCAGCAGCCCTAGAACGGGACAGGGAGTTTACGAGCAGTACTTC. Its translation: CASSPRTGQGVYEQYF. The chain employs TRBV7-9 and TRBJ2-7; 9 bases fit TRBD1. Unmatched junction bases numbered 12, after V lost 5 bases and J lost 4 bases. The CDR3 has 16 residues. The germline gives CDR1 SEHNR, CDR2 FQNEAQ (reference sequence).

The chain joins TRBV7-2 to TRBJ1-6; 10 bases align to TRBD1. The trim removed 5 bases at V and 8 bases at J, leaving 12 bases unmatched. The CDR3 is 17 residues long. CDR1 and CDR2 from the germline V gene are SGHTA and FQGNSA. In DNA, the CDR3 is TGTGCCAGCAGCCCATCCTCCGGGACAGGGGTCCATTCACCCCTCCACTTT. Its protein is CASSPSSGTGVHSPLHF. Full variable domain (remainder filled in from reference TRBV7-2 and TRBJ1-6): GAGVSQSPSNKVTEKGKDVELRCDPISGHTALYWYRQSLGQGLEFLIYFQGNSAPDKSGLPSDRFSAERTGGSVSTLTIQRTQQEDSAVYLCASSPSSGTGVHSPLHFGNGTRLTVT.

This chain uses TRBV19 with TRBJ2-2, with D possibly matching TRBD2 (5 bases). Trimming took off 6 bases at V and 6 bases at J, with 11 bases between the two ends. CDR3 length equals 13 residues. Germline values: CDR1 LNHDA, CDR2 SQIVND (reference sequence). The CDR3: CASRNSGSGELFF. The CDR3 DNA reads TGTGCCAGTAGGAACAGCGGTTCCGGGGAGCTGTTTTTT.